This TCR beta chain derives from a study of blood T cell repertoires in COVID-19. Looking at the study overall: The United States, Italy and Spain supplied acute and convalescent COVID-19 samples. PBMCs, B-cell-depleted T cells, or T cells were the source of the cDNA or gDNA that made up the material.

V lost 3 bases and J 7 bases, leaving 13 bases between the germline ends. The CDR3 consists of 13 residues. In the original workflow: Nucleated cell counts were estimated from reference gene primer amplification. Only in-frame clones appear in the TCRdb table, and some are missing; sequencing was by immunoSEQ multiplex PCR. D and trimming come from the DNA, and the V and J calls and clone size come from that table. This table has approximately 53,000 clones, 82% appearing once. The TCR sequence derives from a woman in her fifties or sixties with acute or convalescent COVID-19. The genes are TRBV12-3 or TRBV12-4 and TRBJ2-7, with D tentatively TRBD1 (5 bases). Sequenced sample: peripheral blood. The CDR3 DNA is TGTGCCAGCAGTTTTGGGGCAGGGTGGGAGCAGTACTTC. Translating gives CASSFGAGWEQYF.